A selection of T cell receptor beta chains follows, all from one sample in a study of cytomegalovirus exposure and HLA in healthy donors. Profiled with immunoSEQ multiplex PCR; TCRdb holds only in-frame clones, not every one. The sample includes 170,000 or so clones, around 80% seen only once; the top ten take 1%. Material for sequencing was PBMCs. These receptors all come from a woman aged 45-65 years in good health and CMV-seropositive. CDR3s include the opening cysteine and the closing phenylalanine or tryptophan. A D gene is named only where the DNA matches it firmly. Not all rows give a size; the values are once, few, many and, for expanded clones, a class.

cdr3_nt: TGTGCCAGCAGTCTTAGCCACGATCAGCCCCAGCATTTT; cdr3_aa: CASSLSHDQPQHF; d_call: -; v_call: TRBV27; j_call: TRBJ1-5; clone_size: -
cdr3_nt: TGTGCCAGCAGTGACTCCCCGGGACAGGAAAATTCCGGGGAGCTGTTTTTT; cdr3_aa: CASSDSPGQENSGELFF; d_call: TRBD1; v_call: TRBV25-1; j_call: TRBJ2-2; clone_size: -
cdr3_nt: TGTGCCAGCTCCGACAGGGCAACTAATGAAAAACTGTTTTTT; cdr3_aa: CASSDRATNEKLFF; d_call: TRBD1; v_call: TRBV18; j_call: TRBJ1-4; clone_size: -
cdr3_nt: TGCGCCAGCAGGGACAACGATTATGGCTACACCTTC; cdr3_aa: CASRDNDYGYTF; d_call: -; v_call: TRBV10-1; j_call: TRBJ1-2; clone_size: -
cdr3_nt: TGTGCCAGCACCGGACAGGGTGTAGAGTATTTT; cdr3_aa: CASTGQGVEYF; d_call: TRBD1; v_call: TRBV6-5; j_call: TRBJ2-3; clone_size: once
cdr3_nt: TGTGCCAGCAGCTTAGCGACACTTCAAGAGACCCAGTACTTC; cdr3_aa: CASSLATLQETQYF; d_call: -; v_call: TRBV7-8; j_call: TRBJ2-5; clone_size: -
cdr3_nt: TGTGCCTGGAGTCCCATGAGAGAGGAGGTTTCACCCCTCCACTTT; cdr3_aa: CAWSPMREEVSPLHF; d_call: -; v_call: TRBV30; j_call: TRBJ1-6; clone_size: -
cdr3_nt: TGTGCCAGTAGTATGAGGGGACTTACTTTCTCTGGAAACACCATATATTTT; cdr3_aa: CASSMRGLTFSGNTIYF; d_call: -; v_call: TRBV19; j_call: TRBJ1-3; clone_size: -
cdr3_nt: TGTGCCTGGAGTGTACGCGGCACTGAAGCTTTCTTT; cdr3_aa: CAWSVRGTEAFF; d_call: -; v_call: TRBV30; j_call: TRBJ1-1; clone_size: -
cdr3_nt: TGTGCCAGCAGAGTACAGGGGGCGGGCGAGCAGTACTTC; cdr3_aa: CASRVQGAGEQYF; d_call: TRBD1; v_call: TRBV27; j_call: TRBJ2-7; clone_size: -
cdr3_nt: TGTGCCAGCAGTCTCGGGATCTACGAGCAGTACTTC; cdr3_aa: CASSLGIYEQYF; d_call: -; v_call: TRBV28; j_call: TRBJ2-7; clone_size: -
cdr3_nt: TGTGCCAGCAGCCCTCACCTTCTCCGGACTAGCGGGGCAGATACGCAGTATTTT; cdr3_aa: CASSPHLLRTSGADTQYF; d_call: TRBD2; v_call: TRBV9; j_call: TRBJ2-3; clone_size: -
cdr3_nt: TGTGCCAGCAGTACCTCCCCTAGCGGCCAAGAGACCCAGTACTTC; cdr3_aa: CASSTSPSGQETQYF; d_call: TRBD2; v_call: TRBV6-1; j_call: TRBJ2-5; clone_size: -
cdr3_nt: TGTGCCAGCAGCCCTCGGGCAGGGTGGGCCACTGAAGCTTTCTTT; cdr3_aa: CASSPRAGWATEAFF; d_call: -; v_call: TRBV7-3; j_call: TRBJ1-1; clone_size: -
cdr3_nt: TGTGCCAGCACCCCCCCCTCGTTGGCAGCTAACTATGGCTACACCTTC; cdr3_aa: CASTPPSLAANYGYTF; d_call: -; v_call: TRBV6-6; j_call: TRBJ1-2; clone_size: -
cdr3_nt: TGTGCCAGCAGCCAAAATTCCTACGAGCAGTACTTC; cdr3_aa: CASSQNSYEQYF; d_call: -; v_call: TRBV5-4; j_call: TRBJ2-7; clone_size: -
cdr3_nt: TGTGCCAGCAGCACCCGGACAGGGGATGAAAAACTGTTTTTT; cdr3_aa: CASSTRTGDEKLFF; d_call: TRBD1; v_call: TRBV7-9; j_call: TRBJ1-4; clone_size: -
cdr3_nt: TGTGCCAGCAGCCTTACAGGGGACTACGAGCAGTACTTC; cdr3_aa: CASSLTGDYEQYF; d_call: TRBD1; v_call: TRBV11-3; j_call: TRBJ2-7; clone_size: -
cdr3_nt: TGTGCCAGCACCTTCCAAGAGACCCAGTACTTC; cdr3_aa: CASTFQETQYF; d_call: -; v_call: TRBV2; j_call: TRBJ2-5; clone_size: -
cdr3_nt: TGCAGCGTTGAAGATCCACTCCGGGACAGGGACGCGGAGACCCAGTACTTC; cdr3_aa: CSVEDPLRDRDAETQYF; d_call: TRBD1; v_call: TRBV29-1; j_call: TRBJ2-5; clone_size: -
cdr3_nt: TGTGCCAGCAGCGCCGGGTACGGGGGGGAAGGGAGCAATCAGCCCCAGCATTTT; cdr3_aa: CASSAGYGGEGSNQPQHF; d_call: -; v_call: TRBV9; j_call: TRBJ1-5; clone_size: -
cdr3_nt: TGTTCCAGCACCCACAAGCGGGAGGGCCTCGGCAATGAGCAGTTCTTC; cdr3_aa: CSSTHKREGLGNEQFF; d_call: TRBD2; v_call: TRBV7-9; j_call: TRBJ2-1; clone_size: -
cdr3_nt: TGTGCCAGCAGCTTAACCGGGGGTATCACCGGGGAGCTGTTTTTT; cdr3_aa: CASSLTGGITGELFF; d_call: -; v_call: TRBV7-3; j_call: TRBJ2-2; clone_size: -
cdr3_nt: TGTGCCAGCGACAGGGCCACTGAAGCTTTCTTT; cdr3_aa: CASDRATEAFF; d_call: TRBD1; v_call: TRBV6-1; j_call: TRBJ1-1; clone_size: once
cdr3_nt: TGTGCCAGCAGTTTGAGGGGCAGGGGGTTTCATGGCTACACCTTC; cdr3_aa: CASSLRGRGFHGYTF; d_call: TRBD1; v_call: TRBV27; j_call: TRBJ1-2; clone_size: -
cdr3_nt: TGTGCCAGCAGTTACGCCCAGCGGCTCTACGAGCAGTACTTC; cdr3_aa: CASSYAQRLYEQYF; d_call: -; v_call: TRBV6-5; j_call: TRBJ2-7; clone_size: -
cdr3_nt: TGTGCCAGCAGCTCTAACAACAAAGGACTAGCGGGAGTGAATTATTTT; cdr3_aa: CASSSNNKGLAGVNYF; d_call: TRBD2; v_call: TRBV7-9; j_call: TRBJ2-3; clone_size: -
cdr3_nt: TGTGCCAGCAGCTCCTTCGCGGGGTACGAGCAGTACTTC; cdr3_aa: CASSSFAGYEQYF; d_call: -; v_call: TRBV28; j_call: TRBJ2-7; clone_size: -
cdr3_nt: TGCGCCAGCAGCTCGACAGGGGACTCTGGAAACACCATATATTTT; cdr3_aa: CASSSTGDSGNTIYF; d_call: TRBD1; v_call: TRBV5-1; j_call: TRBJ1-3; clone_size: -
cdr3_nt: TGTGCCAGCAGCGTAGAGGACAGGGCCTCTGGAAACACCATATATTTT; cdr3_aa: CASSVEDRASGNTIYF; d_call: TRBD1; v_call: TRBV9; j_call: TRBJ1-3; clone_size: -
cdr3_nt: TGTGCCAGCACCCTCGAGGGCGGTGAGCAGTTCTTC; cdr3_aa: CASTLEGGEQFF; d_call: -; v_call: TRBV28; j_call: TRBJ2-1; clone_size: -
cdr3_nt: TGTGCCAGTAGTATAGGTCGGAACACTGAAGCTTTCTTT; cdr3_aa: CASSIGRNTEAFF; d_call: -; v_call: TRBV19; j_call: TRBJ1-1; clone_size: once
cdr3_nt: TGTGCCATCAGTGACCTCGACCGGAGGGAGCAGTACTTC; cdr3_aa: CAISDLDRREQYF; d_call: -; v_call: TRBV10-3; j_call: TRBJ2-5; clone_size: -
cdr3_nt: TGTGCCAGCAGCCCCTCTACTGGGGCCAACGTCCTGACTTTC; cdr3_aa: CASSPSTGANVLTF; d_call: -; v_call: TRBV7-2; j_call: TRBJ2-6; clone_size: -
cdr3_nt: TGTGCCAGCAGTTATCACAGGGCGAACACCGGGGAGCTGTTTTTT; cdr3_aa: CASSYHRANTGELFF; d_call: -; v_call: TRBV6-5; j_call: TRBJ2-2; clone_size: -
cdr3_nt: TGTGCCAGCAGTGCACCGGGGGGAAACACCATATATTTT; cdr3_aa: CASSAPGGNTIYF; d_call: -; v_call: TRBV6-1; j_call: TRBJ1-3; clone_size: -
cdr3_nt: TGTGCCAGCAGCGGACTCCTAGATACGCAGTATTTT; cdr3_aa: CASSGLLDTQYF; d_call: -; v_call: TRBV7-2; j_call: TRBJ2-3; clone_size: -
cdr3_nt: TGCGCCAGCAGCTTAACTACCTCCAAAGAGACCCAGTACTTC; cdr3_aa: CASSLTTSKETQYF; d_call: -; v_call: TRBV5-1; j_call: TRBJ2-5; clone_size: -
cdr3_nt: TGTGCCAGCAGCCCACAGGCCGGAAGCAATCAGCCCCAGCATTTT; cdr3_aa: CASSPQAGSNQPQHF; d_call: -; v_call: TRBV11-2; j_call: TRBJ1-5; clone_size: -
cdr3_nt: TGTGCCAGCAGCGTCTCTGGGGGAGGCCAAGAGACCCAGTACTTC; cdr3_aa: CASSVSGGGQETQYF; d_call: -; v_call: TRBV9; j_call: TRBJ2-5; clone_size: few
cdr3_nt: TGTGCCAGCAGTACCCGGGAGCATAGAGGTAGACGTGTCGAGCAGTACTTC; cdr3_aa: CASSTREHRGRRVEQYF; d_call: -; v_call: TRBV19; j_call: TRBJ2-7; clone_size: -
cdr3_nt: TGTGCCAGCAGTTTACCCCTTTATGGCTACACCTTC; cdr3_aa: CASSLPLYGYTF; d_call: -; v_call: TRBV28; j_call: TRBJ1-2; clone_size: -
cdr3_nt: TGTGCCTGGAGTGTAGCGAACTTCAGGGGTGGGGTAGCCAAAAACATTCAGTACTTC; cdr3_aa: CAWSVANFRGGVAKNIQYF; d_call: -; v_call: TRBV30; j_call: TRBJ2-4; clone_size: -
cdr3_nt: TGTGCCAGCTCACTGCGGACAGGCGACTCGTCCGGAAACACCATATATTTT; cdr3_aa: CASSLRTGDSSGNTIYF; d_call: TRBD1; v_call: TRBV18; j_call: TRBJ1-3; clone_size: -
cdr3_nt: TGTGCCAGCAGCTTAGTTAAAAGGGGACTACACTACGAGCAGTACTTC; cdr3_aa: CASSLVKRGLHYEQYF; d_call: TRBD2; v_call: TRBV11-2; j_call: TRBJ2-7; clone_size: -